This T cell receptor beta chain was profiled in a study of shared clonotypes between healthy human individuals. Data came from immunoSEQ multiplex PCR; TCRdb stores just in-frame clones and leaves some out. Among around 500,000 clones listed, about 85% were seen once. Germline V gene sequence: CDR1 LNHDA, CDR2 SQIVND (reference sequence). This CDR3 spans 14 amino acids. Trimming removed 7 bases from V and 0 bases from J, with 12 bases in between. The chain has TRBV19 and TRBJ1-1; D gene unclear. The sample comprised PBMCs. This TCR derives from a woman between 40 and 50 years old in good health. Some clones in this sample may be carry-over from other donors' samples. CDR3 DNA: TGTGCCAGTACCGACCGAGCCATGAACACTGAAGCTTTCTTT. It yields the protein CASTDRAMNTEAFF.